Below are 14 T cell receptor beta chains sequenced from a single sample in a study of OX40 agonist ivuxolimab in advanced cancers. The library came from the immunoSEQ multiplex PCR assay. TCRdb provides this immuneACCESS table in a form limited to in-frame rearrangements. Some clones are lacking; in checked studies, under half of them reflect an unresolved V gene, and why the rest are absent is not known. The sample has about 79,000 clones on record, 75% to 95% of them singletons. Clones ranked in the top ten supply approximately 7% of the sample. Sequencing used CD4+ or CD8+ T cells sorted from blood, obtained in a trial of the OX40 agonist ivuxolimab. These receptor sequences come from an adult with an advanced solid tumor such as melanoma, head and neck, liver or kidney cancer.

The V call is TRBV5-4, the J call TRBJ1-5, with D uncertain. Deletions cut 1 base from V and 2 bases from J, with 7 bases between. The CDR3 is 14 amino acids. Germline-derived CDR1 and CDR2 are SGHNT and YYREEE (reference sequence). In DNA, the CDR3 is TGTGCCAGCAGCTTGAAGGGTGGCAATCAGCCCCAGCATTTT. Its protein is CASSLKGGNQPQHF.

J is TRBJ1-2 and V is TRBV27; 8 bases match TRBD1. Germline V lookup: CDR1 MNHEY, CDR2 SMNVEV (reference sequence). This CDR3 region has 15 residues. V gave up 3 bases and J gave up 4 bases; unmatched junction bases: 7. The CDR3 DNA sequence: TGTGCCAGCAGTTTTGGGACAGGCCGCCCCTATGGCTACACCTTC. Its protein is CASSFGTGRPYGYTF.

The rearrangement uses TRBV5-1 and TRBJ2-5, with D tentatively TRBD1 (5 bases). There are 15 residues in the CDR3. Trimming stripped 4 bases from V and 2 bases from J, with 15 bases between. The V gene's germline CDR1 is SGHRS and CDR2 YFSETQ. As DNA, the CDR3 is TGCGCCAGCAGCACGGACATACCGCCACAAGAGACCCAGTACTTC. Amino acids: CASSTDIPPQETQYF.

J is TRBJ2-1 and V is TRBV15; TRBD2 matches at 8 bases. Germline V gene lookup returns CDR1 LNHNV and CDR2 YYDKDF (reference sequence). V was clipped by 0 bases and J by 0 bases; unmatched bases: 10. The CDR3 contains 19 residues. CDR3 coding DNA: TGTGCCACCAGCAGAGACCCGACTAGCGAGCGACCCTCCTACAATGAGCAGTTCTTC. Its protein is CATSRDPTSERPSYNEQFF. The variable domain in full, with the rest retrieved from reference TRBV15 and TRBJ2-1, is DAMVIQNPRYQVTQFGKPVTLSCSQTLNHNVMYWYQQKSSQAPKLLFHYYDKDFNNEADTPDNFQSRRPNTSFCFLDIRSPGLGDTAMYLCATSRDPTSERPSYNEQFFGPGTRLTVL.

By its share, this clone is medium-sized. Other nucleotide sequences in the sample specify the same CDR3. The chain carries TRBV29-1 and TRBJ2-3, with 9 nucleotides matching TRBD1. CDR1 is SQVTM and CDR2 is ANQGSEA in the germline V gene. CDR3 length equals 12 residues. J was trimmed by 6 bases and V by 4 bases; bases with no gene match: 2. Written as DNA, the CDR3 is TGCAGCGTTGGACAGGGGGGGGATACGCAGTATTTT. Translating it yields CSVGQGGDTQYF.

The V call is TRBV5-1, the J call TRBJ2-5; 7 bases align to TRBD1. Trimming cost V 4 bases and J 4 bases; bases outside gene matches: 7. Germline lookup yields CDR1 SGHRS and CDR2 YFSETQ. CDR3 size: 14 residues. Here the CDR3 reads CASSPNRGRETQYF. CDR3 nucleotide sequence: TGCGCCAGCAGCCCTAACAGGGGCCGAGAGACCCAGTACTTC.

In DNA form, the CDR3 reads TGTGCCAGCAGTCCTATGGGGCCCCAGCATTTT. Its translation is CASSPMGPQHF. The rearrangement joins TRBV28 to TRBJ1-5; unclear D gene. Germline loops: CDR1 MDHEN, CDR2 SYDVKM. The CDR3 spans 11 residues. V lost 5 bases and J lost 9, with 8 bases in between.

The CDR3 sequence: CASSPATSGIEQFF. DNA for the CDR3: TGTGCCAGCAGCCCTGCGACTAGCGGGATAGAGCAGTTCTTC. The V and J genes are TRBV11-2 and TRBJ2-1; 11 positions match TRBD2. The CDR3 covers 14 residues. Losses at the gene ends were 5 bases for V and 10 bases for J; bases not matched to a gene: 7. The germline V gene encodes CDR1 SGHAT and CDR2 FQNNGV.

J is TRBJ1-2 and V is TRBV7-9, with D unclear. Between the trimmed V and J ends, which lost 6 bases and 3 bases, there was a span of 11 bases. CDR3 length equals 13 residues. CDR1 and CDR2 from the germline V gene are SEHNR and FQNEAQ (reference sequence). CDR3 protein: CASSRPGDYGYTF. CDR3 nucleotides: TGTGCCAGCAGTCGACCAGGTGACTATGGCTACACCTTC.

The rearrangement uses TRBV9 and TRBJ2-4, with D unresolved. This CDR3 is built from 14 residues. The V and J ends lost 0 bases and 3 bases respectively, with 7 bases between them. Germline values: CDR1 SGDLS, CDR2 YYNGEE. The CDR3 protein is CASSVDSHKNIQYF. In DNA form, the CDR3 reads TGTGCCAGCAGCGTAGACTCCCACAAAAACATTCAGTACTTC.

The DNA for the CDR3 is TGTGCCAGCAGTACGGGAATCCCAGATACGCAGTATTTT. Translating it yields CASSTGIPDTQYF. J is TRBJ2-3 and V is TRBV28; tentative D call: TRBD2 (5 bases). V lost 5 bases, J lost 4 bases, and 10 bases lay in between. The CDR3 contains 13 residues. Looked up from germline, CDR1 is MDHEN and CDR2 is SYDVKM. Full variable domain (missing parts from reference TRBV28 and TRBJ2-3): DVKVTQSSRYLVKRTGEKVFLECVQDMDHENMFWYRQDPGLGLRLIYFSYDVKMKEKGDIPEGYSVSREKKERFSLILESASTNQTSMYLCASSTGIPDTQYFGPGTRLTVL.

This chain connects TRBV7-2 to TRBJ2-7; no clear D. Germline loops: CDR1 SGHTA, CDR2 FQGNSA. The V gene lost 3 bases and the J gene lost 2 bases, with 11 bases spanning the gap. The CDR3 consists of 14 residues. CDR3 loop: CASSFGDQAYEQYF. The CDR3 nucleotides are TGTGCCAGCAGCTTTGGGGATCAAGCCTACGAGCAGTACTTC. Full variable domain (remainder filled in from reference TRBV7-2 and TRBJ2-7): GAGVSQSPSNKVTEKGKDVELRCDPISGHTALYWYRQSLGQGLEFLIYFQGNSAPDKSGLPSDRFSAERTGGSVSTLTIQRTQQEDSAVYLCASSFGDQAYEQYFGPGTRLTVT.

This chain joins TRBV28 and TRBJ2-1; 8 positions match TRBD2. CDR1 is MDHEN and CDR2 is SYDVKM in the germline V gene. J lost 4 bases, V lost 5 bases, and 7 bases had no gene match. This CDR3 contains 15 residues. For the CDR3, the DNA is TGTGCCAGCAGTCCGCAGCGGGGGAAGTACAATGAGCAGTTCTTC. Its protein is CASSPQRGKYNEQFF.

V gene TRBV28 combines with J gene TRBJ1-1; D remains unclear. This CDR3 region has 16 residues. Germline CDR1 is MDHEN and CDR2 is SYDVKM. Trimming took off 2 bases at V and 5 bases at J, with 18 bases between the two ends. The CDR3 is CASSLGRVLGRTEAFF. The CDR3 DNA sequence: TGTGCCAGCAGTTTAGGTAGGGTTCTGGGGAGGACTGAAGCTTTCTTT. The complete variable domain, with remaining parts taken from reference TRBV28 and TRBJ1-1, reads DVKVTQSSRYLVKRTGEKVFLECVQDMDHENMFWYRQDPGLGLRLIYFSYDVKMKEKGDIPEGYSVSREKKERFSLILESASTNQTSMYLCASSLGRVLGRTEAFFGQGTRLTVV.